This T cell receptor (beta chain) was sequenced for a study of blood T cell repertoires in COVID-19. Study-level information: Acute-phase and convalescent COVID-19 samples originated in the United States, Italy and Spain. The cDNA or gDNA used as material had been derived from T cells, B-cell-depleted T cells, or PBMCs.

As handled by the study authors: How many nucleated cells were present was estimated from reference gene primer amplification. Using immunoSEQ multiplex PCR, the repertoire was profiled, and TCRdb retains in-frame clones only, with some absent. The DNA gave D and trimming, while V, J and clone size come from that table. The sample yields about 110,000 clones, approximately 84% seen once. V lost 7 bases and J 8 bases, leaving 12 bases between the germline ends. This CDR3 comprises 12 residues. Looked up from germline, CDR1 is MNHEY and CDR2 is SVGAGI. The sequenced material came from peripheral blood. The origin of this receptor is a woman aged 55-75 years with acute or convalescent COVID-19. The V call is TRBV6-5, the J call TRBJ2-4; D possibly corresponds to TRBD2 (7 bases). CDR3 in DNA: TGTGCCAGCAAGGGGGGGAGAGACATTCAGTACTTC. It translates to CASKGGRDIQYF.